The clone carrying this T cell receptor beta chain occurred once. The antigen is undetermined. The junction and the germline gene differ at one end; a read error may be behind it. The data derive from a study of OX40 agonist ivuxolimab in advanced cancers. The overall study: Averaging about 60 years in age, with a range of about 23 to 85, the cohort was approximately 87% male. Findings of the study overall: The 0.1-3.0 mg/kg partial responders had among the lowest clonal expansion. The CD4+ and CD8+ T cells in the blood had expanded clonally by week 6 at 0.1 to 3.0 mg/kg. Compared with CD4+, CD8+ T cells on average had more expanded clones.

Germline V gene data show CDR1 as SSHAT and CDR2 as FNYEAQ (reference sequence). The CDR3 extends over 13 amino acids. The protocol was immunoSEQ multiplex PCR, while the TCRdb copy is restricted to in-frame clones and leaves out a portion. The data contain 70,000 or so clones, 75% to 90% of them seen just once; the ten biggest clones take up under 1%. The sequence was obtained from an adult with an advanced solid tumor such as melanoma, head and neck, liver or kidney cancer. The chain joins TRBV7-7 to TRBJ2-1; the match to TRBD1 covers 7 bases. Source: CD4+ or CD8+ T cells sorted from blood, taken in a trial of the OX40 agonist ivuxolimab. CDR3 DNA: TGTGCTAGCAGCTTTTCAGGGGGTTATGAGCAGTTCTTC. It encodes CASSFSGGYEQFF.